This T cell receptor beta chain was retrieved from a study of blood T cell repertoires in COVID-19. Looking at the study overall: Specimens from acute and convalescent COVID-19 originated in the United States, Italy and Spain. From T cells, B-cell-depleted T cells, or PBMCs came the material, which was cDNA or gDNA.

In the original workflow: Scientists estimated how many nucleated cells there were by amplifying reference gene primers. The method was immunoSEQ multiplex PCR; TCRdb's version includes in-frame clones alone and lacks a portion of them. That table is the source of V, J and clone size, and D and trimming were worked out from the DNA. The table includes 55,000 to 75,000 clones, roughly 77% detected once. This CDR3 has 15 residues. CDR1 is LNHDA and CDR2 is SQIVND in the germline V gene (reference sequence). Trimming pared 6 bases from V and 1 base from J, leaving 15 bases between. The chain uses TRBV19 and TRBJ1-1; tentative D call: TRBD1 (6 bases). The clonotype comes from a human donor in a cohort sampled during active COVID-19. Sequencing input: peripheral blood. CDR3 protein: CASREQQGRNTEAFF. In DNA, the CDR3 is TGTGCCAGTAGGGAACAACAGGGCCGGAACACTGAAGCTTTCTTT.